This is a list of T cell receptor beta chains from one sample in a study of Ad26.COV2.S vaccination and SARS-CoV-2 variants. This table comes from immunoSEQ multiplex PCR, and its TCRdb copy is limited to in-frame clones, with some not included. The sample has a few hundred thousand clones, roughly 90% seen once. The material was peripheral blood, obtained in a trial of Ad26.COV2.S vaccine versus placebo. These receptors all come from a person between 18 and 65 years old who received the Ad26.COV2.S COVID-19 vaccine or a placebo. The CDR3 runs from the conserved cysteine through the conserved F or W. A D gene is named only where the DNA matches it firmly. Clone size is given for some rows only: seen once, a few or many times, or a class if the clone is expanded.

cdr3_nt	cdr3_aa	v_call	j_call	clone_size	d_call
TGTGCCAGCTCACCAAAGGACTCGAGCACAGATACGCAGTATTTT	CASSPKDSSTDTQYF	TRBV18	TRBJ2-3	.	.
TGTGCCAGCAGCTCGGGACAGGGATTAACTCACTATGGCTACACCTTC	CASSSGQGLTHYGYTF	TRBV28	TRBJ1-2	.	TRBD1
TGTGCCTGGAGTGCAAACAGGGGACCCAACGAGCAGTACTTC	CAWSANRGPNEQYF	TRBV30	TRBJ2-7	.	TRBD1
TGTGCCCGTAGCTCCTACAATGAGCAGTTCTTC	CARSSYNEQFF	TRBV30	TRBJ2-1	.	.
TGTGCCAGCAGCTTAAGTGGTCCCTCAGGGGACGAGCAGTACTTC	CASSLSGPSGDEQYF	TRBV11-2	TRBJ2-7	.	.
TGTGCCAGTAAGATTTCAGATACGCAGTATTTT	CASKISDTQYF	TRBV6-6	TRBJ2-3	.	.
TGTGCCAGCAGCCTCCAAGGGTCCGACACCGGGGAGCTGTTTTTT	CASSLQGSDTGELFF	TRBV7-7	TRBJ2-2	few	.
TGTGCCAGCATCAAAGGACAATCGAACACTGAAGCTTTCTTT	CASIKGQSNTEAFF	TRBV7-9	TRBJ1-1	.	.
TGTGCCAGCAGCTTGAGGACAGGGTACTCCTACAATGAGCAGTTCTTC	CASSLRTGYSYNEQFF	TRBV7-3	TRBJ2-1	.	TRBD1
TGCGCCAGCAGCCAAGCAGGGATTTCTGGAAACACCATATATTTT	CASSQAGISGNTIYF	TRBV4-1	TRBJ1-3	.	.
TGTGCCAGCAGTGTCCGGACTGCCTACGAGCAGTACTTC	CASSVRTAYEQYF	TRBV27	TRBJ2-7	.	.
TGCAGTGCTACCGGGGCCCTACTCCAGCATTTT	CSATGALLQHF	TRBV20-1	TRBJ1-5	.	.
TGTGCCAGCAGTGAGTCCGGGACAGTCTCTGGAAACACCATATATTTT	CASSESGTVSGNTIYF	TRBV25-1	TRBJ1-3	.	TRBD1
TGTGCCAGCAGTTACTCCTTTCGACTAGCGGGTCCGTACTTC	CASSYSFRLAGPYF	TRBV6-2/TRBV6-3	TRBJ2-7	.	TRBD2
TGTGCCAGCAGCCAAGTGAGGCTCTGGCTTCACTTC	CASSQVRLWLHF	TRBV14	TRBJ1-2	.	.
TGTGCCAGCAGCTTAGGTCAGACAGGTAATCCCTACGAGCAGTACTTC	CASSLGQTGNPYEQYF	TRBV7-8	TRBJ2-7	few	.
TGTGCCAGCACCCCGGGCCAATGGGCCCAGTACTTC	CASTPGQWAQYF	TRBV28	TRBJ2-5	.	.
TGCGCCAGCAGCCAAGAAAGGTCCGCGGGGGTTGAGACCCAGTACTTC	CASSQERSAGVETQYF	TRBV4-3	TRBJ2-5	.	TRBD2